These T cell receptor beta chains were read from a single sample in a study of regulatory T cells in long-lasting Graves disease. TCRdb used MiXCR to reprocess the multiplex PCR reads, holding one entry per CDR3 protein. Of 400,000 to 450,000 distinct CDR3 sequences in the sample, about a sixth were seen once. These data were likewise used in another study, on T cells in Graves' hyperthyroidism and ophthalmopathy.

Specimen: peripheral blood mononuclear cells (PBMCs), collected at new diagnosis, from a patient treated with antithyroid drugs. The source of these receptors is a young woman with Graves disease. CDR3s include the opening cysteine and the closing phenylalanine or tryptophan. Each record gives: V gene, clone size, D gene, J gene, CDR3 protein, CDR3 DNA. A D gene is named only where the DNA matches it firmly. Expanded clones get a size class; other rows say once, few or many, or leave the size out.

TRBV20-1,many,TRBD2,TRBJ2-7,CSASQLAGNNYEQYF,TGCAGTGCTAGCCAGCTAGCGGGAAACAACTACGAGCAGTACTTC
TRBV7-9,-,-,TRBJ2-3,CASSLSSAPSTDTQYF,TGTGCCAGCAGCTTAAGCTCTGCTCCTAGCACAGATACGCAGTATTTT
TRBV11-3,many,-,TRBJ2-2,CASSFSGTDTGELFF,TGTGCCAGCAGCTTCTCCGGGACCGACACCGGGGAGCTGTTTTTT
TRBV9,many,TRBD2,TRBJ2-1,CASSVEGGGYNEQFF,TGTGCCAGCAGCGTAGAAGGCGGGGGGTACAATGAGCAGTTCTTC
TRBV29-1,-,TRBD2,TRBJ2-1,CSAPGLAGSSDEQFF,TGCAGCGCCCCGGGACTAGCGGGATCCAGCGATGAGCAGTTCTTC
TRBV7-9,many,-,TRBJ1-1,CASSASSQGLGTEAFF,TGTGCCAGCAGCGCAAGCTCCCAGGGTTTGGGCACTGAAGCTTTCTTT
TRBV5-5,-,-,TRBJ2-1,CASSWDDRGEFF,TGTGCCAGCAGCTGGGACGACCGCGGGGAGTTCTTC
TRBV7-9,many,-,TRBJ2-3,CASSLFQRKTDTQYF,TGTGCCAGCAGCTTATTTCAGCGGAAAACAGATACGCAGTATTTT
TRBV30,many,TRBD2,TRBJ2-1,CAWIRPSGKQFF,TGTGCCTGGATTCGGCCTAGCGGCAAGCAGTTCTTC
TRBV11-2,many,-,TRBJ1-1,CASSLDAGRWTEAFF,TGTGCCAGCAGCTTAGACGCCGGTAGGTGGACTGAAGCTTTCTTT
TRBV7-6,many,TRBD2,TRBJ2-1,CASSPGLAGRLDNEQFF,TGTGCCAGCAGCCCGGGACTAGCGGGTCGATTGGACAATGAGCAGTTCTTC
TRBV29-1,once,TRBD1,TRBJ2-7,CSVGQGFSYEQYF,TGCAGCGTCGGACAGGGGTTCTCCTACGAGCAGTACTTC
TRBV3-1,many,-,TRBJ2-7,CASSQAGVLYEQYF,TGTGCCAGCAGCCAAGCGGGGGTACTTTACGAGCAGTACTTC
TRBV19,many,-,TRBJ1-1,CASSILGGVMAEAFF,TGTGCCAGTAGTATATTGGGGGGGGTTATGGCTGAAGCTTTCTTT
TRBV5-1,many,-,TRBJ1-1,CASSLELVTVGTEAFF,TGCGCCAGCAGCTTGGAGCTGGTGACAGTCGGCACTGAAGCTTTCTTT
TRBV12-3/TRBV12-4,many,-,TRBJ1-3,CASSYDGNTIYF,TGTGCCAGCAGCTACGACGGAAACACCATATATTTT
TRBV11-2,many,-,TRBJ2-1,CASSLKGLNEQFF,TGTGCCAGCAGCTTAAAGGGCCTCAATGAGCAGTTCTTC
TRBV28,many,TRBD2,TRBJ2-7,CASSYPTSGTYEQYF,TGTGCCAGCAGTTACCCGACTAGCGGAACCTACGAGCAGTACTTC
TRBV6-2/TRBV6-3,many,TRBD2,TRBJ2-1,CASRLGLAGGSEQFF,TGTGCCAGCAGGCTTGGACTAGCGGGAGGGAGTGAGCAGTTCTTC
TRBV12-3/TRBV12-4,many,-,TRBJ1-2,CASSTGQRSFNYGYTF,TGTGCCAGTAGCACGGGACAAAGGAGTTTTAACTATGGCTACACCTTC
TRBV5-1,many,-,TRBJ2-3,CASSLHLSDTQYF,TGCGCCAGCAGCCTACACTTATCAGATACGCAGTATTTT
TRBV20-1,few,-,TRBJ2-7,CSAGRGGQPTYEQYF,TGCAGTGCTGGACGCGGGGGACAGCCTACCTACGAGCAGTACTTC
TRBV4-3,few,TRBD1,TRBJ1-2,CASSQGQGPNYGYTF,TGCGCCAGCAGCCAGGGACAGGGCCCCAACTATGGCTACACCTTC
TRBV11-3,many,-,TRBJ1-2,CASSLEGGAGYTF,TGTGCCAGCAGCTTAGAGGGCGGCGCCGGCTACACCTTC
TRBV6-4,few,-,TRBJ2-3,CASSDFTTDTQYF,TGTGCCAGCAGTGACTTCACCACAGATACGCAGTATTTT
TRBV18,many,-,TRBJ1-5,CASSREFVVNQPQHF,TGTGCCAGCTCAAGGGAGTTTGTCGTTAATCAGCCCCAGCATTTT
TRBV7-9,many,-,TRBJ2-1,CASSDRAPYNEQFF,TGTGCCAGCAGTGACCGGGCCCCGTACAATGAGCAGTTCTTC
TRBV20-1,many,-,TRBJ2-3,CSAHGTRDTQYF,TGCAGTGCGCACGGGACACGGGATACGCAGTATTTT
TRBV12-3/TRBV12-4,many,-,TRBJ1-5,CASRATGSNQPQHF,TGTGCCAGCAGGGCCACAGGGAGCAATCAGCCCCAGCATTTT
TRBV5-1,few,-,TRBJ2-1,CASNGQGGNYNEQFF,TGCGCCAGCAATGGCCAGGGCGGGAACTACAATGAGCAGTTCTTC
TRBV7-2,many,TRBD2,TRBJ2-3,CASSHRGEPTQYF,TGTGCCAGCAGCCACCGGGGGGAGCCCACGCAGTATTTT
TRBV18,once,-,TRBJ2-7,CARGGGGTGTYEQYF,TGTGCCAGGGGGGGGGGGGGGACAGGCACCTACGAGCAGTACTTC
TRBV20-1,-,TRBD2,TRBJ2-7,CSAPWWVAGVYEQYF,TGCAGTGCCCCCTGGTGGGTAGCGGGAGTTTACGAGCAGTACTTC
TRBV28,many,-,TRBJ1-5,CASSSTGMGQPQHF,TGTGCCAGCAGTTCAACAGGGATGGGACAGCCCCAGCATTTT
TRBV28,-,TRBD2,TRBJ2-2,CASSSTSGSGGELFF,TGTGCCAGCAGTTCGACTAGCGGCTCTGGCGGGGAGCTGTTTTTT
TRBV2,few,-,TRBJ1-6,CASSERPPVNNSPLHF,TGTGCCAGCAGTGAGCGGCCGCCCGTTAATAATTCACCCCTCCACTTT
TRBV9,-,-,TRBJ2-7,CASSVPPRVEQYF,TGTGCCAGCAGCGTGCCACCTAGAGTCGAGCAGTACTTC
TRBV6-1,many,TRBD1,TRBJ1-1,CASSHPRQGRTEAFF,TGTGCCAGCAGTCACCCGAGACAGGGAAGGACTGAAGCTTTCTTT
TRBV5-1,many,-,TRBJ2-7,CASSLADGYYEQYF,TGCGCCAGCAGCTTGGCTGACGGATACTACGAGCAGTACTTC
TRBV11-2,-,-,TRBJ2-6,CASSARTGDLGANVLTF,TGTGCCAGCAGCGCCCGTACCGGGGACCTAGGGGCCAACGTCCTGACTTTC
TRBV5-1,many,-,TRBJ1-2,CASSSDDYGYTF,TGCGCCAGCAGCTCGGACGACTATGGCTACACCTTC
TRBV7-9,-,-,TRBJ2-4,CASSFKPQGVAKNIQYF,TGTGCCAGCAGCTTTAAGCCCCAAGGGGTTGCCAAAAACATTCAGTACTTC
TRBV10-2,many,TRBD2,TRBJ2-1,CASSDGPPGGGSDPEQFF,TGCGCCAGCAGTGATGGGCCGCCGGGAGGAGGTTCTGACCCTGAGCAGTTCTTC
TRBV30,few,TRBD1,TRBJ2-3,CACITYRGRINTQYF,TGTGCCTGCATAACATACAGGGGGCGTATCAATACGCAGTATTTT
TRBV5-1,few,-,TRBJ2-1,CASSAIARDNEQFF,TGCGCCAGCAGTGCCATTGCAAGGGACAATGAGCAGTTCTTC
TRBV29-1,many,-,TRBJ2-7,CSVVSSSRTYEQYF,TGCAGCGTAGTCTCGAGCAGTCGAACCTACGAGCAGTACTTC
TRBV29-1,-,-,TRBJ2-7,CSVGQEVSYEQYF,TGCAGCGTTGGACAGGAGGTCTCCTACGAGCAGTACTTC
TRBV20-1,many,-,TRBJ2-7,CSASPAGQYEQYF,TGCAGTGCTAGCCCCGCGGGACAGTACGAGCAGTACTTC
TRBV10-2,many,-,TRBJ2-3,CASRRLNTDTQYF,TGCGCCAGCAGAAGATTGAACACAGATACGCAGTATTTT